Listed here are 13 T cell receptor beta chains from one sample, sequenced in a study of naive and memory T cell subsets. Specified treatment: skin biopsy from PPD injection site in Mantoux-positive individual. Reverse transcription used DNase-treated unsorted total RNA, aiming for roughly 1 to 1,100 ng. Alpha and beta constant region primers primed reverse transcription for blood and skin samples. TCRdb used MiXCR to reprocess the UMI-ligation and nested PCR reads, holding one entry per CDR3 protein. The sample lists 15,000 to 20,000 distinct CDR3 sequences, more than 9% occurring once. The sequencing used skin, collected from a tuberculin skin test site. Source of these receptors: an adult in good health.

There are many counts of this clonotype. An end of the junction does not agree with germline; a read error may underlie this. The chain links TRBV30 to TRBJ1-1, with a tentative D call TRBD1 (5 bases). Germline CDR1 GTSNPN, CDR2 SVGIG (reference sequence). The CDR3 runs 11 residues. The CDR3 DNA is TGTGCCTGGAGAAGAGGGGAGAGAGAGTTATTT. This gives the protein CAWRRGERELF. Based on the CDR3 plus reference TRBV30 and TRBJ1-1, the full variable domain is SQTIHQWPATLVQPVGSPLSLECTVEGTSNPNLYWYRQAAGRGLQLLFYSVGIGQISSEVPQNLSASRPQDRQFILSSKKLLLSDSGFYLCAWRRGERELFGQGTRLTVV.

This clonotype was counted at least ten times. DNA for the CDR3: TGCAGTCTCGACAGGTTGGGGGCGGCTGAGCAGTTCTTC. Protein: CSLDRLGAAEQFF. The J gene is TRBJ2-1, the V gene TRBV20-1, with D possibly being TRBD1 (6 bases). Germline CDR1 DFQATT, CDR2 SNEGSKA (reference sequence). The CDR3 is 13 residues long. V was shortened by 8 bases and J by 9 bases, with 20 bases between the two germline ends.

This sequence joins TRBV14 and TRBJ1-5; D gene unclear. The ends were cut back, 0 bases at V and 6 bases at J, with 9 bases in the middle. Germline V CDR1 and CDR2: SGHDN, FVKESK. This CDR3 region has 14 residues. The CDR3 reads CASSQDGPGQPQHF. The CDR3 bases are TGTGCCAGCAGCCAAGATGGGCCGGGTCAGCCCCAGCATTTT.

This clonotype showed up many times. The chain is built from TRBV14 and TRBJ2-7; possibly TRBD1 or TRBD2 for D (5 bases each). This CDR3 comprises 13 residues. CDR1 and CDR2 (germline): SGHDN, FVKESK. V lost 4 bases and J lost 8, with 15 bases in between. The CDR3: CASSPGLEAKQYF. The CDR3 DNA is TGTGCCAGCAGCCCAGGGTTGGAGGCCAAGCAGTACTTC.

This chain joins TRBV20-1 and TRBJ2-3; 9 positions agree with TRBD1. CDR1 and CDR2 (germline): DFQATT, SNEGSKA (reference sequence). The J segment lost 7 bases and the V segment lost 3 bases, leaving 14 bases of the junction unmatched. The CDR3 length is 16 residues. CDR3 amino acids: CSASLVGTGGGYTQYF. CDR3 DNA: TGCAGTGCTAGTCTCGTCGGAACAGGGGGCGGATATACGCAGTATTTT.

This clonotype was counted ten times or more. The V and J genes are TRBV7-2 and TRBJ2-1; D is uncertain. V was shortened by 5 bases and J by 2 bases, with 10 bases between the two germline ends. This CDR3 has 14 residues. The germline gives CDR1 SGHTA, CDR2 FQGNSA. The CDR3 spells CASSPRWTYNEQFF. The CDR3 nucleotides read TGTGCCAGCAGCCCCAGATGGACCTACAATGAGCAGTTCTTC. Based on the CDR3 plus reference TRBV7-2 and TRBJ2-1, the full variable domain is GAGVSQSPSNKVTEKGKDVELRCDPISGHTALYWYRQSLGQGLEFLIYFQGNSAPDKSGLPSDRFSAERTGGSVSTLTIQRTQQEDSAVYLCASSPRWTYNEQFFGPGTRLTVL.

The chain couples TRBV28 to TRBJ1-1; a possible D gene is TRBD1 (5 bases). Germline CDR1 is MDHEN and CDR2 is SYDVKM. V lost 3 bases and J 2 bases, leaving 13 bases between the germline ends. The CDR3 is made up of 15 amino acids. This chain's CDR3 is CASSLGPQINTEAFF. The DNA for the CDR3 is TGTGCCAGCAGTTTGGGACCTCAAATAAACACTGAAGCTTTCTTT. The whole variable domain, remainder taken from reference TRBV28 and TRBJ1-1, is DVKVTQSSRYLVKRTGEKVFLECVQDMDHENMFWYRQDPGLGLRLIYFSYDVKMKEKGDIPEGYSVSREKKERFSLILESASTNQTSMYLCASSLGPQINTEAFFGQGTRLTVV.

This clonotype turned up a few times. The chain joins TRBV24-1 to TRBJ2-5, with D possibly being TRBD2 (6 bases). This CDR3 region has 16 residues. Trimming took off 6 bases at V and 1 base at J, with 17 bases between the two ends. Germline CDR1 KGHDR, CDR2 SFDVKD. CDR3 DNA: TGTGCCACCAGTCCGGGTAGCGGACTACTCCAAGAGACCCAGTACTTC. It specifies CATSPGSGLLQETQYF.

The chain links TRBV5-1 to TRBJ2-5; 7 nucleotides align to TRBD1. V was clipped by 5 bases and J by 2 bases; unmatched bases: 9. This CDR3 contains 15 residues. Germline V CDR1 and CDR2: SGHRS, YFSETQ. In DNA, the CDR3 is TGCGCCAGCAGTCAACAGACAGGGCGTCAAGAGACCCAGTACTTC. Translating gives CASSQQTGRQETQYF.

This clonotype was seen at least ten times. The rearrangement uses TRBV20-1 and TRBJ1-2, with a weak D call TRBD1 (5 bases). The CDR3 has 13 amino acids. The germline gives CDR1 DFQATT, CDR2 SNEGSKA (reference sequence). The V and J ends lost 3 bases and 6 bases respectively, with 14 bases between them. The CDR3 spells CSASKGKLDGYTF. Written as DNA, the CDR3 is TGCAGTGCTAGTAAGGGGAAACTCGATGGCTACACCTTC.

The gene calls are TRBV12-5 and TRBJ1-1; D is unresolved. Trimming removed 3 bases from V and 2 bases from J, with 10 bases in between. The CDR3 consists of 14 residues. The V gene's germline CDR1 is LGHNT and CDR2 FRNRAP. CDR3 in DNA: TGTGCTAGTGGTTTCCCACAGATAAACACTGAAGCTTTCTTT. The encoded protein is CASGFPQINTEAFF.

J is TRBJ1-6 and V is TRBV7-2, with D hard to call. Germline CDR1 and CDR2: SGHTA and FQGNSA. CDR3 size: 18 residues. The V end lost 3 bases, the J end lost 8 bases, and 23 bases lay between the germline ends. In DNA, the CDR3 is TGTGCCAGCAGCTTTATCGGCTATTTTAGATTTGAGGATTCACCCCTCCACTTT. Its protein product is CASSFIGYFRFEDSPLHF.

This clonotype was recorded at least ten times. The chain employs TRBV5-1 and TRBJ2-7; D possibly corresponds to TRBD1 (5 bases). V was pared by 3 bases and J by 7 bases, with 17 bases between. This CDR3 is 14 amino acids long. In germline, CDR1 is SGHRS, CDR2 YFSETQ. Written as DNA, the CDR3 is TGCGCCAGCAGCTGGATAGGGCAGGGCTGGGAGCAGTACTTC. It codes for CASSWIGQGWEQYF.